These T cell receptor beta chains were read from a single sample in a study of cytomegalovirus exposure and HLA in healthy donors. Here immunoSEQ multiplex PCR was the method, and the copy in TCRdb shows in-frame clones only, minus some. The sample records about 130,000 clones, over 70% being singletons. The sample taken for sequencing was PBMCs. The receptors here all came from a middle-aged woman in good health and CMV-seronegative. Both conserved end residues are part of each CDR3. D genes are given only for firm matches. Only part of the rows carry a size: once, few, many, or a class if the clone is expanded.

>TRBV10-3|NA|NA|TRBJ2-1
CAISEVVLLQGGSNEQFF
TGTGCCATCAGTGAGGTTGTCTTGCTACAGGGGGGGTCCAATGAGCAGTTCTTC
>TRBV7-3|NA|few|TRBJ2-1
CASSQSGANEQFF
TGTGCCAGCAGCCAATCGGGAGCCAATGAGCAGTTCTTC
>TRBV7-3|TRBD1|NA|TRBJ2-2
CASSLRQGPGELFF
TGTGCCAGCAGCTTACGACAGGGCCCCGGGGAGCTGTTTTTT
>TRBV6-1|NA|NA|TRBJ2-2
CASSGQREYTGELFF
TGTGCCAGCAGTGGCCAAAGGGAGTACACCGGGGAGCTGTTTTTT
>TRBV6-5|NA|NA|TRBJ1-1
CASSGLPGNTEAFF
TGTGCCAGCAGCGGACTCCCGGGGAACACTGAAGCTTTCTTT
>TRBV13|TRBD1|few|TRBJ2-1
CASTPRTGGLEQFF
TGTGCCAGCACCCCGAGGACAGGGGGCCTAGAGCAGTTCTTC
>TRBV10-1|NA|NA|TRBJ2-7
CASSASLDSLSYEQYF
TGCGCCAGCAGTGCCAGTCTGGACAGCCTCTCCTACGAGCAGTACTTC
>TRBV5-6|NA|few|TRBJ1-6
CASSSGTLRPNSPLHF
TGTGCCAGCAGCTCAGGGACTCTTCGTCCCAATTCACCCCTCCACTTT
>TRBV6-5|NA|NA|TRBJ2-5
CASSYGTQETQYF
TGTGCCAGCAGTTATGGGACACAAGAGACCCAGTACTTC
>TRBV4-2|TRBD2|NA|TRBJ2-3
CASSHGLAATDTQYF
TGTGCCAGCAGCCATGGTCTAGCGGCCACAGATACGCAGTATTTT
>TRBV5-5|NA|NA|TRBJ2-6
CASSFGGANVLTF
TGTGCCAGCAGCTTTGGCGGGGCCAACGTCCTGACTTTC
>TRBV9|NA|NA|TRBJ2-3
CASSARGAITDTQYF
TGTGCCAGCAGCGCCCGCGGGGCCATCACAGATACGCAGTATTTT
>TRBV29-1|NA|NA|TRBJ2-1
CSVDFQSYNEQFF
TGCAGCGTTGATTTTCAGTCCTACAATGAGCAGTTCTTC
>TRBV2|TRBD2|NA|TRBJ2-1
CASSGGSGRFSSYNEQFF
TGTGCCAGCAGTGGTGGTAGCGGGAGGTTTAGCTCCTACAATGAGCAGTTCTTC
>TRBV4-1|NA|few|TRBJ2-1
CASSQEVASRTENEQFF
TGCGCCAGCAGCCAAGAAGTGGCGTCCCGAACGGAGAATGAGCAGTTCTTC
>TRBV28|NA|NA|TRBJ1-6
CASSRAGRSPLHF
TGTGCCAGCAGCCGAGCCGGGAGATCACCCCTCCACTTT
>TRBV5-1|NA|NA|TRBJ1-1
CASSPRGTLEAFF
TGCGCCAGCAGCCCAAGGGGGACGCTTGAAGCTTTCTTT
>TRBV9|NA|NA|TRBJ2-5
CASSLREGMRETQYF
TGTGCCAGCAGCCTTAGAGAGGGAATGAGAGAGACCCAGTACTTC
>TRBV4-1|TRBD1|NA|TRBJ1-1
CASSSLVTGGTEAFF
TGCGCCAGCAGCTCACTCGTGACAGGGGGCACTGAAGCTTTCTTT
>TRBV29-1|TRBD2|NA|TRBJ2-1
CSVEGSGGYFSYNEQFF
TGCAGCGTTGAGGGAAGCGGGGGCTATTTCTCCTACAATGAGCAGTTCTTC
>TRBV28|NA|NA|TRBJ2-7
CASRFRDSPSYEQYF
TGTGCCAGCCGCTTCCGGGACTCTCCCTCCTACGAGCAGTACTTC
>TRBV9|NA|NA|TRBJ1-1
CASSARTAAEAFF
TGTGCCAGCAGCGCCCGGACAGCCGCTGAAGCTTTCTTT
>TRBV4-2|NA|NA|TRBJ1-5
CASSQDLDRPHQPQHF
TGTGCCAGCAGCCAAGATTTAGACAGACCTCATCAGCCCCAGCATTTT
>TRBV4-3|NA|NA|TRBJ1-2
CASSQGRRTLYGYTF
TGCGCCAGCAGCCAAGGACGGAGGACCCTATATGGCTACACCTTC
>TRBV7-2|NA|NA|TRBJ1-5
CASSLSSSQPQHF
TGTGCCAGCAGCTTAAGCTCTAGCCAGCCCCAGCATTTT
>TRBV5-1|TRBD1|once|TRBJ2-5
CASSSEPGQGRVTQYF
TGCGCCAGCAGCTCAGAGCCGGGACAGGGAAGGGTGACCCAGTACTTC
>TRBV10-3|NA|NA|TRBJ2-2
CATYRDGNTGELFF
TGTGCCACGTACAGGGATGGGAACACCGGGGAGCTGTTTTTT
>TRBV5-6|NA|once|TRBJ1-6
CASSFGVEGSPLHF
TGTGCCAGCAGCTTTGGGGTTGAGGGTTCACCCCTCCACTTT
>TRBV14|TRBD1|NA|TRBJ1-1
CASSQLPRTGFMNTEAFF
TGTGCCAGCAGCCAACTCCCCCGGACAGGGTTCATGAACACTGAAGCTTTCTTT
>TRBV7-2|NA|NA|TRBJ2-7
CASSPIAAPYEQYF
TGTGCCAGCAGCCCCATAGCGGCCCCCTACGAGCAGTACTTC
>TRBV5-1|TRBD1|NA|TRBJ1-1
CASSMTGLSNTEAFF
TGCGCCAGCAGCATGACAGGGTTGTCGAACACTGAAGCTTTCTTT
>TRBV7-2|TRBD1|NA|TRBJ1-2
CASSPGGGDGYGYTF
TGTGCCAGCAGCCCAGGGGGCGGGGATGGCTATGGCTACACCTTC
>TRBV4-1|NA|NA|TRBJ1-1
CASSQTDITEAFF
TGCGCCAGCAGCCAAACGGACATCACTGAAGCTTTCTTT
>TRBV14|NA|once|TRBJ1-2
CASSQVVRGNGYTF
TGTGCCAGCAGCCAAGTCGTAAGAGGGAATGGCTACACCTTC
>TRBV28|TRBD1|NA|TRBJ1-1
CASRPLRTGGTSEAFF
TGTGCCAGCAGGCCCCTTAGGACAGGGGGAACAAGTGAAGCTTTCTTT
>TRBV5-1|TRBD2|once|TRBJ2-7
CASSLGLAGGSSYEQYF
TGCGCCAGCAGCTTAGGACTAGCGGGGGGAAGCTCCTACGAGCAGTACTTC
>TRBV19|NA|once|TRBJ1-2
CASSFGAAINYGYTF
TGTGCCAGTAGTTTCGGTGCTGCGATAAACTATGGCTACACCTTC
>TRBV2|TRBD1|NA|TRBJ2-3
CASSGQGATDTQYF
TGTGCCAGCAGTGGACAGGGGGCAACAGATACGCAGTATTTT
>TRBV4-3|TRBD2|NA|TRBJ2-2
CASEPSRLAANTGELFF
TGCGCCAGCGAACCTTCCCGGCTAGCGGCGAACACCGGGGAGCTGTTTTTT
>TRBV28|TRBD1|once|TRBJ2-1
CASRPRDRANEQFF
TGTGCCAGCAGACCCAGGGACAGGGCAAATGAGCAGTTCTTC
>TRBV4-3|NA|NA|TRBJ1-1
CASSQDSPAASRLPEAFF
TGCGCCAGCAGCCAAGATTCCCCCGCCGCCAGTCGTCTCCCGGAAGCTTTCTTT
>TRBV11-2|TRBD1|NA|TRBJ2-7
CASSARDRVTEQYF
TGTGCCAGCAGCGCCCGGGACAGGGTTACCGAGCAGTACTTC
>TRBV28|NA|NA|TRBJ2-7
CASSSRRAEQYF
TGTGCCAGCAGTTCCAGACGAGCGGAGCAGTACTTC
>TRBV9|NA|few|TRBJ1-1
CASSPFGPPEAFF
TGTGCCAGCAGCCCCTTCGGTCCACCAGAAGCTTTCTTT
>TRBV6-6|TRBD1|NA|TRBJ1-1
CASSSPPGQRVTEAFF
TGTGCCAGCAGTTCACCACCGGGACAGCGGGTAACTGAAGCTTTCTTT
>TRBV7-2|TRBD2|NA|TRBJ2-2
CASSPGGGPSGELFF
TGTGCCAGCAGCCCGGGGGGGGGACCGAGCGGGGAGCTGTTTTTT
>TRBV11-1|NA|NA|TRBJ1-4
CASSYEGATNEKLFF
TGTGCCAGCAGCTATGAGGGTGCAACTAATGAAAAACTGTTTTTT
>TRBV7-9|NA|NA|TRBJ2-1
CASSLPGEQFF
TGTGCCAGCAGCCTCCCCGGTGAGCAGTTCTTC
>TRBV27|NA|NA|TRBJ2-1
CASSLPDLLIRNEQFF
TGTGCCAGCAGTTTACCGGACTTATTGATCCGCAATGAGCAGTTCTTC
>TRBV4-3|NA|NA|TRBJ2-3
CASSQGSTESTDTQYF
TGCGCCAGCAGCCAAGGTTCGACAGAAAGCACAGATACGCAGTATTTT